These 15 T cell receptor beta chains were all obtained from the same sample, sequenced in a study of T cell responses to AZD1222 COVID-19 vaccine. Only in-frame clones appear in the TCRdb table, and some are missing; sequencing was by immunoSEQ multiplex PCR. Among approximately 100,000 clones listed, more than 75% were seen once. The input for sequencing was peripheral blood, taken on day 0 of AZD1222 vaccination. Every receptor here comes from an adult in good health.

The chain carries TRBV12-3 or TRBV12-4 and TRBJ2-1, with D uncertain. The CDR3 has 11 residues. Deletions cut 3 bases from V and 6 bases from J, with 3 bases between. The CDR3 sequence is CASSFRNEQFF. CDR3 nucleotides: TGTGCCAGCAGTTTCCGCAATGAGCAGTTCTTC.

This clone was picked up a small number of times. This chain uses TRBV24-1 with TRBJ1-1, with D hard to call. The V and J ends lost 6 bases and 2 bases respectively, with 0 bases between them. Germline assignment: CDR1 KGHDR and CDR2 SFDVKD. The CDR3 has 10 amino acids. This chain's CDR3 is CATSNTEAFF. DNA of the CDR3: TGTGCCACCAGTAACACTGAAGCTTTCTTT.

The chain has TRBV4-2 and TRBJ2-7, with D unresolved. Trimming cost V 0 bases and J 3 bases, with 9 bases left between them. The germline gives CDR1 LGHNA, CDR2 YNFKEQ. The length of the CDR3 is 14 residues. The CDR3 DNA sequence: TGTGCCAGCAGCCAAGATCCCGACCTCTACGAGCAGTACTTC. Amino acids: CASSQDPDLYEQYF.

This clone has just a few counts. This chain uses TRBV30 with TRBJ1-2, with D maybe TRBD1 (5 bases). CDR1 and CDR2 (germline): GTSNPN, SVGIG (reference sequence). This CDR3 is 14 amino acids long. The V and J ends lost 0 bases and 2 bases respectively, with 10 bases between them. The CDR3 loop reads CAWSVRGTNYGYTF. The CDR3 DNA follows: TGTGCCTGGAGTGTACGAGGGACCAACTATGGCTACACCTTC.

This chain links TRBV10-2 with TRBJ2-1; D may be TRBD1 (5 bases). The CDR3 has 15 residues. V lost 3 bases and J 2 bases, leaving 11 bases between the germline ends. Germline CDR1 reads WSHSY; CDR2 reads SAAADI. The DNA for the CDR3 is TGCGCCAGCAGTGATCTCCAGGGAACCTACAATGAGCAGTTCTTC. Protein product: CASSDLQGTYNEQFF.

The chain uses TRBV29-1 and TRBJ1-1; D ambiguous. V lost 6 bases to trimming and J lost 0 bases, with 5 bases between them. The CDR3 runs to 11 residues. CDR1 and CDR2 from the germline V gene are SQVTM and ANQGSEA. The CDR3 DNA sequence: TGCAGCGTATGGTTGAACACTGAAGCTTTCTTT. This codes for CSVWLNTEAFF. Drawing the rest from reference TRBV29-1 and TRBJ1-1, the complete variable domain is SAVISQKPSRDICQRGTSLTIQCQVDSQVTMMFWYRQQPGQSLTLIATANQGSEATYESGFVIDKFPISRPNLTFSTLTVSNMSPEDSSIYLCSVWLNTEAFFGQGTRLTVV.

This clone was observed a few times. This chain links TRBV2 with TRBJ1-2, with D perhaps TRBD1 (5 bases). The germline V and J ends were trimmed by 1 base and 7 bases, with 10 bases remaining between them. Per the germline V gene, CDR1 is SNHLY and CDR2 is FYNNEI. There are 13 residues in the CDR3. The CDR3 loop reads CASSEGQLLGYTF. The CDR3 DNA is TGTGCCAGCAGTGAAGGACAGCTACTTGGCTACACCTTC.

The chain joins TRBV28 to TRBJ1-3; TRBD1 agrees at 8 bases. Germline CDR1 MDHEN, CDR2 SYDVKM. The CDR3 has 16 amino acids. The junction had 14 bases not matched to a gene; V was cut back by 7 bases and J by 6 bases. The CDR3 region is CASIVPGQANINTIYF. The CDR3 bases are TGTGCCAGCATCGTCCCGGGACAGGCTAATATAAACACCATATATTTT.

V usage is TRBV5-1 and J usage is TRBJ2-7; no reliable D call. From germline, CDR1 is SGHRS and CDR2 YFSETQ. The CDR3 has 14 amino acids. V lost 4 bases and J 4 bases, leaving 15 bases between the germline ends. The CDR3 nucleotides are TGCGCCAGCAGCGCGACCCTAAATGGGTACGAGCAGTACTTC. It specifies CASSATLNGYEQYF.

The rearrangement uses TRBV11-2 and TRBJ2-7; TRBD2 matches at 8 bases. The V gene's germline CDR1 is SGHAT and CDR2 FQNNGV. V dropped 1 base and J dropped 0; count of bases not matched to a gene: 2. The CDR3 extends over 15 amino acids. In DNA, the CDR3 is TGTGCCAGCAGCTTAGGAAGCGGGAGCTCCTACGAGCAGTACTTC. This codes for CASSLGSGSSYEQYF.

V gene TRBV5-1 combines with J gene TRBJ2-2; D gene ambiguous. The CDR3 sequence is 15 residues long. Looked up from germline, CDR1 is SGHRS and CDR2 is YFSETQ. Trimming stripped 5 bases from V and 0 bases from J, with 11 bases between. CDR3 amino acids: CASSEGAANTGELFF. CDR3 in DNA: TGCGCCAGCAGTGAAGGAGCCGCGAACACCGGGGAGCTGTTTTTT.

The rearrangement links TRBV5-1 to TRBJ2-1; weak D call: TRBD2 (6 bases). Germline CDR1 SGHRS, CDR2 YFSETQ. The length of the CDR3 is 17 residues. Trimming took off 0 bases at V and 1 base at J, with 14 bases between the two ends. The CDR3 sequence is CASSLGPGALSYNEQFF. DNA of the CDR3: TGCGCCAGCAGCTTGGGGCCGGGAGCTTTGTCCTACAATGAGCAGTTCTTC.

The chain couples TRBV3-1 (or the pseudogene TRBV3-2) to TRBJ2-2; 7 bases map to TRBD2. Unmatched junction bases numbered 2, after V lost 3 bases and J lost 4 bases. The CDR3 is 14 amino acids. Germline V gene data show CDR1 as LGHDT and CDR2 as YNNKEL (reference sequence). The chain's CDR3 is CASSQGGSTGELFF. Here the CDR3 DNA reads TGTGCCAGCAGCCAGGGGGGGAGCACCGGGGAGCTGTTTTTT.

J is TRBJ2-7 and V is TRBV24-1; tentative D call: TRBD1 (5 bases). The germline V gene has CDR1 KGHDR and CDR2 SFDVKD. The CDR3 is made up of 13 amino acids. Trimming took off 9 bases at V and 5 bases at J, with 16 bases between the two ends. CDR3 protein: CATGAQSLDEQYF. CDR3 DNA: TGTGCCACCGGGGCCCAGTCCCTCGACGAGCAGTACTTC.

CDR3 bases: TGTGCCAGCAGTTTACGGGGTGAGCAGTACTTC. Translated: CASSLRGEQYF. The chain links TRBV27 to TRBJ2-7; D may be TRBD2 (5 bases). Trimming pared 2 bases from V and 7 bases from J, leaving 6 bases between. Germline V gene sequence: CDR1 MNHEY, CDR2 SMNVEV (reference sequence). The CDR3 runs to 11 residues.